This TCR beta chain was captured by sequencing in a study of identical twins. TCRdb processed the 5' RACE reads anew with MiXCR; each CDR3 protein has one entry. The table shows around 500,000 distinct CDR3 sequences, with about 14% occurring only once. This clonotype has just a few counts. Its matching antigen is unknown. Findings of the study overall: Out-of-frame sharing of TCR alpha in monozygotic twins was underestimated by models.

These records were also assigned to another study, of yellow fever vaccine responses in identical twins. That investigation notes: Twins reportedly showed a vaccine T cell response that seemed partly convergent and partly personalized.

The sample comprised CD4+ T cells sorted from blood. This sequence was found in a woman aged 18-29 years in good health.

CDR3 nucleotide sequence: TGTGCCAGCAGTTACTCCCAGGGCAGCAATGAGCAGTTCTTC. Residues: CASSYSQGSNEQFF. V usage is TRBV6-5 and J usage is TRBJ2-1; D perhaps matches TRBD1 (5 bases). V lost 0 bases and J lost 6, with 9 bases in between. The V gene's germline CDR1 is MNHEY and CDR2 SVGAGI. This CDR3 spans 14 amino acids.